The clone carrying this TCR beta chain showed up just a few times. What it binds is unknown. The sample comes from a study of cytomegalovirus exposure and HLA in healthy donors. Study results and limitations: Available immune exposure information covered CMV serostatus only. Later genetic work tied a missense DCLRE1C variant to beta-chain V and J trimming.

With 60 Vbeta and 13 Jbeta primers, the PCR was carried out. Here immunoSEQ multiplex PCR was the method, and the copy in TCRdb shows in-frame clones only, minus some. The table shows roughly 130,000 clones, with around 82% occurring only once. CDR3 length: 12 residues. V was trimmed by 5 bases and J by 14 bases, leaving 15 bases between them. Germline V gene lookup returns CDR1 MNHEY and CDR2 SMNVEV (reference sequence). The sequence came from a male donor in good health and CMV-seropositive. The V and J genes are TRBV27 and TRBJ2-2, with D tentatively TRBD2 (6 bases). Sequenced material: PBMCs. CDR3 bases: TGTGCCAGCAGTATTCATGGAGGGAACCTGTTTTTT. Its protein is CASSIHGGNLFF.